This T cell receptor beta chain was sequenced for a study of blood T cell repertoires in COVID-19. Across the whole study: The study drew acute and convalescent COVID-19 samples from the United States, Italy and Spain.

The germline V gene encodes CDR1 MDHEN and CDR2 SYDVKM. V dropped 3 bases and J dropped 5 bases, with 7 bases sitting between them. This CDR3 comprises 12 residues. Per the authors' pipeline: Amplification of reference gene primers was used by the study to estimate nucleated cell counts. The protocol was immunoSEQ multiplex PCR, while the TCRdb copy is restricted to in-frame clones and leaves out a portion. V and J calls and clone size come straight from that table; D and trimming were deduced from the DNA. The repertoire holds 180,000 or so clones, with 80% to 90% as singletons. The chain recombines TRBV28 with TRBJ2-5, with D unresolved. Sequencing was done on a sample of peripheral blood. The source of this sequence is a woman aged 55-70 years with COVID-19, enrolled during active disease. CDR3 DNA: TGTGCCAGCAGTTTTCGGGTGGAGACCCAGTACTTC. It specifies CASSFRVETQYF.